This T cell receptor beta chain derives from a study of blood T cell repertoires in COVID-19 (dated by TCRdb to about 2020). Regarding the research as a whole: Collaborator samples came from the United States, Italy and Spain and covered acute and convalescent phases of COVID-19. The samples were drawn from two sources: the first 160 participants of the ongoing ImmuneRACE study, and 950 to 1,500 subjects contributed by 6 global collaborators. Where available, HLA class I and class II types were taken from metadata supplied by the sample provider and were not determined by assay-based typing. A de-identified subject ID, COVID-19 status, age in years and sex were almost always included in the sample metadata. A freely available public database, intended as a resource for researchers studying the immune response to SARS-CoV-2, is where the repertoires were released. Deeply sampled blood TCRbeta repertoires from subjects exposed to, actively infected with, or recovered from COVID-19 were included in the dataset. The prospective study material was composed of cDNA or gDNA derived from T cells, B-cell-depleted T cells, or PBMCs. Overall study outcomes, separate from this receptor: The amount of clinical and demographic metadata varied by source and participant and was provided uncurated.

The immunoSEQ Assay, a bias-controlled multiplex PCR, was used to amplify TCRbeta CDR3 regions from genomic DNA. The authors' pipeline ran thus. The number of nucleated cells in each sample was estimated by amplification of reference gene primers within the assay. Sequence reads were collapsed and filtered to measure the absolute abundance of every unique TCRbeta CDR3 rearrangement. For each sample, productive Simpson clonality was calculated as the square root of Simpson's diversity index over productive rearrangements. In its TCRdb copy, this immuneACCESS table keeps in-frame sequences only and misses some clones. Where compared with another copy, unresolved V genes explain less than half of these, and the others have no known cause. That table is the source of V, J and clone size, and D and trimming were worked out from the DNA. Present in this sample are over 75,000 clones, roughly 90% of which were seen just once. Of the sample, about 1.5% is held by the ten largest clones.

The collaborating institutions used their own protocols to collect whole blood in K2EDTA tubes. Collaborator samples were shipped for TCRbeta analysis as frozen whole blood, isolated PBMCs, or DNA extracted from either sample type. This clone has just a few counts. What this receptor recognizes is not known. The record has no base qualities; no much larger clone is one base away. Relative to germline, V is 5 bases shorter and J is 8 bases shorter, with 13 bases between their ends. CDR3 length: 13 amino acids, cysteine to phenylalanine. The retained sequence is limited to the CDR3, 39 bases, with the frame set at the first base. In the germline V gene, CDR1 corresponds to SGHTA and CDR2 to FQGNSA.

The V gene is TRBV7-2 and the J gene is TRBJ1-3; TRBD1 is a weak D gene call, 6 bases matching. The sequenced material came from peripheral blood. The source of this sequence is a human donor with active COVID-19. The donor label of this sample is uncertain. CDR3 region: CASSAGRGYTIYF. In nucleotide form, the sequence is TGTGCCAGCAGCGCAGGAAGGGGGTACACCATATATTTT.